A single count supports the clone carrying this T cell receptor (beta chain). CDR3 length equals 14 residues. Trimming removed 0 bases from V and 7 bases from J, with 9 bases in between. Per germline, CDR1 MNHNY and CDR2 SVGAGI (reference sequence). This sample is drawn from a study of blood T cell repertoires in COVID-19. Sequenced by immunoSEQ multiplex PCR; TCRdb stores in-frame clones only, minus some. The repertoire holds about 68,000 clones, with around 90% as singletons. This rearrangement joins TRBV6-6 to TRBJ2-2; tentative D call: TRBD2 (5 bases). The source material was peripheral blood. The TCR sequence derives from a human donor in a cohort sampled during active COVID-19. The CDR3, as DNA: TGTGCCAGCAGTTACTCGAGCGAGGGCGGGGAGCTGTTTTTT. Protein product: CASSYSSEGGELFF.